In its sample, the clone carrying this T cell receptor beta chain was seen once. The target antigen is unknown. CDR3 length: 15 amino acids. The germline V gene encodes CDR1 MNHEY and CDR2 SMNVEV (reference sequence). Unmatched junction bases numbered 6, after V lost 4 bases and J lost 1 base. This record comes from a study of cytomegalovirus exposure and HLA in healthy donors. Whole-study findings and limits: HLA restriction was apparent for most CMV-associated TCR beta chains in a later analysis. Earlier analysis yielded a pattern in which most TCR beta V segments were productive about 87% or about 30% of the time.

The PCR contained 60 Vbeta and 13 Jbeta primers. The method was immunoSEQ multiplex PCR; TCRdb's version includes in-frame clones alone and lacks a portion of them. Seen here are around 280,000 clones, over 85% observed once, and the top ten hold 2% to 3%. This TCR was recovered from a woman under 30 in good health and CMV-seronegative. The V and J genes are TRBV27 and TRBJ2-5; TRBD2 matches 7 bases. The sequenced material came from PBMCs. CDR3 amino acids: CASSSKLAPQETQYF. The CDR3 bases are TGTGCCAGCAGTTCGAAACTAGCGCCCCAAGAGACCCAGTACTTC.